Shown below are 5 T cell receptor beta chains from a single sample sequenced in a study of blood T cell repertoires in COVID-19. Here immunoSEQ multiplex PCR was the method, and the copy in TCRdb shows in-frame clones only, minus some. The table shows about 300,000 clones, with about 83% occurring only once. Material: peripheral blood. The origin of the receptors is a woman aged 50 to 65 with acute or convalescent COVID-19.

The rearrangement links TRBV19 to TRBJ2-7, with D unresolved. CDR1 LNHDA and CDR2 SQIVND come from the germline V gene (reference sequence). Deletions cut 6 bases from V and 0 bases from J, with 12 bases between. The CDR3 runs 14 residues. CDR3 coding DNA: TGTGCCAGTAGACTGCAGGTGAACTCCTACGAGCAGTACTTC. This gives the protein CASRLQVNSYEQYF. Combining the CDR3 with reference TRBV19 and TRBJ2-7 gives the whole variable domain DGGITQSPKYLFRKEGQNVTLSCEQNLNHDAMYWYRQDPGQGLRLIYYSQIVNDFQKGDIAEGYSVSREKKESFPLTVTSAQKNPTAFYLCASRLQVNSYEQYFGPGTRLTVT.

The CDR3 spells CASKNRGGEKLFF. CDR3 in DNA: TGCGCCAGCAAGAACAGGGGTGGGGAAAAACTGTTTTTT. The gene calls are TRBV4-3 and TRBJ1-4; 7 bases match TRBD1. V gave up 7 bases and J gave up 8 bases; unmatched junction bases: 7. The CDR3 loop spans 13 amino acids. Germline-derived CDR1 and CDR2 are LGHNA and YSLEER.

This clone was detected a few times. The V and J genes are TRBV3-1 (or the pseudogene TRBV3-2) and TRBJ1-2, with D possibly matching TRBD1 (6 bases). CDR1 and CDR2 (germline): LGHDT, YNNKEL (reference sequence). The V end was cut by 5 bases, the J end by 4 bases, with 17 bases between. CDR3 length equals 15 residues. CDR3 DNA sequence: TGTGCCAGCAGCTCCTACGGACAGACCCTCTATGGCTACACCTTC. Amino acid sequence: CASSSYGQTLYGYTF.

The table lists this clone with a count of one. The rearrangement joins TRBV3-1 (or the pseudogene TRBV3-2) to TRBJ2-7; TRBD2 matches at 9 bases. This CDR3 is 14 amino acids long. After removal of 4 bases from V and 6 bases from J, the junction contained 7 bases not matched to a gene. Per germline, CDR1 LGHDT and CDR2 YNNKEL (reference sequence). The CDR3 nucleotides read TGTGCCAGCAGCCTTGTAGCGGGAGCTGGCGAGCAGTACTTC. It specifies CASSLVAGAGEQYF.

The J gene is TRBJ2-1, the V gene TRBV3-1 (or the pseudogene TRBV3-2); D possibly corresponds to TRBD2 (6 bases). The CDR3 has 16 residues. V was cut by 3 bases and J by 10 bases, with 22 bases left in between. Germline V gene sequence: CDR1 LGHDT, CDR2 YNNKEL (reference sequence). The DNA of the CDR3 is TGTGCCAGCAGCCAGGGTACCGGGACTGGTTCCGGGGAGCAGTTCTTC. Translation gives CASSQGTGTGSGEQFF.